One sample yielded the 6 T cell receptor beta chains listed below, sequenced in a study of T-cell reconstitution after alpha-beta-depleted transplantation in children. Preparing the TCRbeta library involved the use of unique molecular identifiers. Via MiXCR, TCRdb re-called the PCR reads, giving one row per CDR3 protein. The table has hundreds of thousands of distinct CDR3 sequences, roughly 9% seen once; the top ten hold 5% to 7%. The sequenced sample was PBMCs from the stem cell graft donor, obtained from the stem cell graft. The receptors here all came from a human donor who donated a stem cell graft to a child with acute lymphoblastic leukemia.

The rearrangement joins TRBV11-2 to TRBJ2-7; a possible D gene is TRBD2 (5 bases). V lost 0 bases to trimming and J lost 4 bases, with 13 bases between them. The germline gives CDR1 SGHAT, CDR2 FQNNGV. The CDR3 consists of 15 residues. The CDR3 loop reads CASSLEEAPGYEQYF. The CDR3 bases are TGTGCCAGCAGCTTAGAGGAGGCCCCGGGGTACGAGCAGTACTTC. Supplemented by reference TRBV11-2 and TRBJ2-7, the full variable domain reads EAGVAQSPRYKIIEKRQSVAFWCNPISGHATLYWYQQILGQGPKLLIQFQNNGVVDDSQLPKDRFSAERLKGVDSTLKIQPAKLEDSAVYLCASSLEEAPGYEQYFGPGTRLTVT.

On this clonotype: Germline is not matched at one junction end, which may reflect a read error. This chain uses TRBV6-2 or TRBV6-3 with TRBJ2-7; the match to TRBD2 covers 7 bases. Per germline, CDR1 MNHEY and CDR2 SVGEGT. This CDR3 region has 14 residues. The CDR3 region has the DNA TGTGCCAGCAGTCAAGCACGGGGGGACCGCGAGGAGTACTTC. Protein sequence: CASSQARGDREEYF.

In this sample, this clonotype turned up many times. The chain links TRBV20-1 to TRBJ2-5; D not certain. Germline CDR1 and CDR2: DFQATT and SNEGSKA (reference sequence). This CDR3 region has 14 residues. Trimming removed 3 bases at V and 1 base at J, with 12 bases between. The CDR3 loop is CSARASWGQETQYF. CDR3 coding DNA: TGCAGTGCTAGGGCTTCGTGGGGCCAAGAGACCCAGTACTTC.

Comments on this clonotype: It may be a read error: a sequence one base away is much more abundant. V usage is TRBV28 and J usage is TRBJ1-4; a weak D match, TRBD1 (6 bases). The CDR3 runs 13 residues. Germline CDR1 reads MDHEN; CDR2 reads SYDVKM. Trimming took off 6 bases at V and 9 bases at J, with 14 bases between the two ends. CDR3 bases: TGTGCCAGCAGGGGGGACAAGGATCAAAAACTGTTTTTT. This translates into CASRGDKDQKLFF.

This clonotype was observed at least ten times. The chain carries TRBV5-5 and TRBJ1-5; D is uncertain. The CDR3 contains 15 residues. V shed 2 bases and J shed 0 bases, with 9 bases lying between them. Germline CDR1 SGHKS, CDR2 YYEKEE (reference sequence). The CDR3 is CASSFSDGSNQPQHF. As DNA, the CDR3 is TGTGCCAGCAGCTTCTCGGACGGTAGCAATCAGCCCCAGCATTTT.

This clonotype showed up many times. The chain couples TRBV5-1 to TRBJ2-7; 9 positions agree with TRBD1. The CDR3 runs to 15 residues. V was clipped by 4 bases and J by 1 base; unmatched bases: 6. The germline gives CDR1 SGHRS, CDR2 YFSETQ. CDR3 nucleotide sequence: TGCGCCAGCAGCCCAACGGGACAGGGATCCTACGAGCAGTACTTC. Translating gives CASSPTGQGSYEQYF. The variable domain in full, with the rest retrieved from reference TRBV5-1 and TRBJ2-7, is KAGVTQTPRYLIKTRGQQVTLSCSPISGHRSVSWYQQTPGQGLQFLFEYFSETQRNKGNFPGRFSGRQFSNSRSEMNVSTLELGDSALYLCASSPTGQGSYEQYFGPGTRLTVT.